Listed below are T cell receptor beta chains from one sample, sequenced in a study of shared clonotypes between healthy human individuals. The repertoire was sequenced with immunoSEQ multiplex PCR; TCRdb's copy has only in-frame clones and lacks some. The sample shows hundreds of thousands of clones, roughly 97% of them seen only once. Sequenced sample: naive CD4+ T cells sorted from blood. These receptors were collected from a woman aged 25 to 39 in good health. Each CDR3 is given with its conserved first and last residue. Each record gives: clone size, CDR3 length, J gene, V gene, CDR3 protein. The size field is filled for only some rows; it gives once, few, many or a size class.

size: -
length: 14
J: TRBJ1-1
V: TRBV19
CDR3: CASSTLFGYTEAFF

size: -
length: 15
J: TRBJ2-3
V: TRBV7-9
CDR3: CASSLLAGATDTQYF

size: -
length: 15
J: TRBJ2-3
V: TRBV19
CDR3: CASSMSSGQSDTQYF

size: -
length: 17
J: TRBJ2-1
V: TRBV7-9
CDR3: CASSLGTSGNPPNEQFF

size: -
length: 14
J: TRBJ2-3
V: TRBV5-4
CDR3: CASRKYGVGDTQYF

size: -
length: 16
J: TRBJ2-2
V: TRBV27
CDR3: CASRRYAGSDTGELFF

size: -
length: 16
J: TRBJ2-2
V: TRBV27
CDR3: CASSLWDMEDTGELFF

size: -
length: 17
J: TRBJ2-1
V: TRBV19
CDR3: CASRPGGSGGHYNEQFF

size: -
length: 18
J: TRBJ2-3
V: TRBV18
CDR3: CASSPPGLAGLRPDTQYF

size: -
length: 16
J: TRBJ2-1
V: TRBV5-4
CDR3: CASSSGQDLSYNEQFF

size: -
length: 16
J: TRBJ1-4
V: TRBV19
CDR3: CASNPRRGSTHEKLFF

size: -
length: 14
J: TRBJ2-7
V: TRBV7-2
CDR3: CASSLAPTGYEQYF

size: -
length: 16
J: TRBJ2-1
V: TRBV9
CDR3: CASSVGQASGSREQFF

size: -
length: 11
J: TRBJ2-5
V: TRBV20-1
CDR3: CGRSHQETQYF

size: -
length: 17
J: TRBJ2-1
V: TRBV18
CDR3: CASSPNLKGSSYNEQFF

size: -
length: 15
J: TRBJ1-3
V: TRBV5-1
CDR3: CASSFSGTTGNTIYF

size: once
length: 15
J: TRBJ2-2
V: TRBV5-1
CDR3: CASSLVLVGTGELFF

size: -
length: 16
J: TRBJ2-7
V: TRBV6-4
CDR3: CASSDSKLGGIYEQYF

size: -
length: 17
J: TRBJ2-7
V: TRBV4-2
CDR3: CASSLPYRTSGPYEQYF

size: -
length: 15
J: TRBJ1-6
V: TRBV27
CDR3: CASSLQTGVNSPLHF

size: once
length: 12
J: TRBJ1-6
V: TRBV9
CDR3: CASSAARSPLHF

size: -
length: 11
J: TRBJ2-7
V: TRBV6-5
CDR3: CASRGGTEQYF

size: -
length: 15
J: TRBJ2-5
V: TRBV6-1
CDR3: CASSEGTSPPETQYF

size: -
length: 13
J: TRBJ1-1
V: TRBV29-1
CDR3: CSVARGRRTEAFF

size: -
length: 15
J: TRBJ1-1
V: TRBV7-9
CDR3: CASSSHRFQNTEAFF

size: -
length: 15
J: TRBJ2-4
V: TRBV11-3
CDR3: CASSPGGGAKNIQYF

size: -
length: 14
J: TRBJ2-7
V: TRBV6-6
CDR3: CASRRSGQGYEQYF

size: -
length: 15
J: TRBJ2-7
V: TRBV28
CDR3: CASSFSQGVTYEQYF

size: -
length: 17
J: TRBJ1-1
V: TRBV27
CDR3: CASSLSFVSYMNTEAFF

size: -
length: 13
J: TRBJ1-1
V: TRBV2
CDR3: CAIRDRVATEAFF

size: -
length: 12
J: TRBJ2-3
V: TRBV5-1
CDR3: CASRLATDTQYF

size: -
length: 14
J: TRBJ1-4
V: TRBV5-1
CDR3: CASSQTGGGEKLFF

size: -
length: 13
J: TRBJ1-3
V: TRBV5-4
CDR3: CASSLGQPNTIYF

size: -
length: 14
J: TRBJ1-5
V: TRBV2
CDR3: CASSGIGRNQPQHF

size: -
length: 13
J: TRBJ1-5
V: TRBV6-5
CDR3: CASSYSLNQPQHF

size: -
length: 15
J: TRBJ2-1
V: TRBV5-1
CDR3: CASSLGFGSGGEQFF

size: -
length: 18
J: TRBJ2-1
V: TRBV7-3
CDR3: CASSLTRVLAGGDNEQFF

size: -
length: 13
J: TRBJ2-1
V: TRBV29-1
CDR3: CSVDVGSYNEQFF

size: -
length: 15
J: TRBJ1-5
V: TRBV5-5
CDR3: CASSLAWAGSQPQHF

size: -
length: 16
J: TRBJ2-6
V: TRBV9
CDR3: CASSVGAYSGANVLTF

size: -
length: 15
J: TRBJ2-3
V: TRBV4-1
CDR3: CASSQERLHRDTQYF

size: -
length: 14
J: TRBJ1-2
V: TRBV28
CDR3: CASSQQGFIYGYTF

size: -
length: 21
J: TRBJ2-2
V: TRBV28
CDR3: CASSLKPGLAGVVGRGGELFF

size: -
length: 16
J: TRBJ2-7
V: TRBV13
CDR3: CASSLLRVQVSGEQYF

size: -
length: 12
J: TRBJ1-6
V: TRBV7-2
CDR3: CASSGGPPPLHF

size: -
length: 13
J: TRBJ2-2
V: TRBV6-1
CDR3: CASSEVQGRELFF

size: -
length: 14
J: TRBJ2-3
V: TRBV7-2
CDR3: CASSFRTGPDTQYF

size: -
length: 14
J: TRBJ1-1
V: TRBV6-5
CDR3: CASRAGARNTEAFF

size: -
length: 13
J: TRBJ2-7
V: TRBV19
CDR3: CASSREGRYEQYF

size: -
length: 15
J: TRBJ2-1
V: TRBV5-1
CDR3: CASSLVAGSYNEQFF

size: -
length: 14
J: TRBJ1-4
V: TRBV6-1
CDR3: CASSDTRGLGKLFF

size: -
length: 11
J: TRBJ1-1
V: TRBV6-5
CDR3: CASSQGQMAFF

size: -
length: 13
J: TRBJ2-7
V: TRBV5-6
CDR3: CASGRQGPLEQYF

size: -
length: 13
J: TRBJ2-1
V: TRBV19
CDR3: CASSLAGGLEQFF

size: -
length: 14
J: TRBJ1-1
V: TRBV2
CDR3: CASSDGTGGPEAFF

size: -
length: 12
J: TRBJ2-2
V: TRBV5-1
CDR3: CASSYHPGELFF

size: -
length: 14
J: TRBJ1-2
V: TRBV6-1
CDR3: CASSDGQGPYGYTF

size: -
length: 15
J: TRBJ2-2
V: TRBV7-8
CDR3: CASSYPVKGGGELFF

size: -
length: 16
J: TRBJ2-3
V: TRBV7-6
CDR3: CASSPQGSTRPDTQYF